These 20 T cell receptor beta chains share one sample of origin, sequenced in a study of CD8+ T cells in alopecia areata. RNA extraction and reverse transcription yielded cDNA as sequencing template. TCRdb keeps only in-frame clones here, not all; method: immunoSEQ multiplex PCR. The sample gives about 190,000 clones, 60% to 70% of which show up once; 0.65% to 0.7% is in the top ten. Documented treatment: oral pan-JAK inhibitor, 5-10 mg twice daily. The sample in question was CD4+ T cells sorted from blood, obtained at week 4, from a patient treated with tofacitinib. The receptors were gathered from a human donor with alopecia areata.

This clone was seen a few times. For the CDR3, the DNA is TGTGCCAGCAGTACCTCTAGATACGAGCAGTACTTC. It specifies CASSTSRYEQYF. The rearrangement links TRBV2 to TRBJ2-7, with D hard to call. The CDR3 extends over 12 amino acids. CDR1 is SNHLY and CDR2 is FYNNEI in the germline V gene. The V end lost 5 bases, the J end lost 4 bases, and 9 bases lay between the germline ends.

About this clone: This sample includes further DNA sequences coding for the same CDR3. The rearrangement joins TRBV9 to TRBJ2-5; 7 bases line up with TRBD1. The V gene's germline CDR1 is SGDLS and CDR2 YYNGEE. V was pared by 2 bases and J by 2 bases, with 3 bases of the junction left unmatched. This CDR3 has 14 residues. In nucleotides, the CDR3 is TGTGCCAGCAGCGTTGGGACAGCACAAGAGACCCAGTACTTC. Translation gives CASSVGTAQETQYF.

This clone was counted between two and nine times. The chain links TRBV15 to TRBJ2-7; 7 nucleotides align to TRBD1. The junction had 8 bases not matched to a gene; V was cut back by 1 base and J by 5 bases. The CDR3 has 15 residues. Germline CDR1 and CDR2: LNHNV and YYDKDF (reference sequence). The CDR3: CATSRGQGNGDEQYF. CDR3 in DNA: TGTGCCACCAGCAGAGGACAGGGAAATGGGGACGAGCAGTACTTC.

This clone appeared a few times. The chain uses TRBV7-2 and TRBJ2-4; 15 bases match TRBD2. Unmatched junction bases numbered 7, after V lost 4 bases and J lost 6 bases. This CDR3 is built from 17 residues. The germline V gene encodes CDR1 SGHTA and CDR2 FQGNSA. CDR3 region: CASSSTSGLAGGNIQYF. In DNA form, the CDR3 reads TGTGCCAGCAGCTCCACTTCGGGACTAGCGGGAGGAAACATTCAGTACTTC.

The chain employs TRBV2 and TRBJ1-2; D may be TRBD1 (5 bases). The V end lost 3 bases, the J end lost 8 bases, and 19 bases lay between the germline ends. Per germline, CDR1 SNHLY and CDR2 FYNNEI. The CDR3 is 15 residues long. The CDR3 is CASSEGQGRSGGYTF. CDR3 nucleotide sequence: TGTGCCAGCAGTGAGGGGCAGGGAAGAAGTGGGGGCTACACCTTC.

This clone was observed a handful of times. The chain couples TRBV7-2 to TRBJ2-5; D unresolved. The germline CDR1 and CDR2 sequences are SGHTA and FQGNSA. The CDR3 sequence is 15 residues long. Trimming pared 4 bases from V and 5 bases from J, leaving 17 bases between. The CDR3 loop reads CASSSNLAKRETQYF. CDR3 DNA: TGTGCCAGCAGCTCAAACCTGGCAAAGAGGGAGACCCAGTACTTC. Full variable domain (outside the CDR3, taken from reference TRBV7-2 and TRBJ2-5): GAGVSQSPSNKVTEKGKDVELRCDPISGHTALYWYRQSLGQGLEFLIYFQGNSAPDKSGLPSDRFSAERTGGSVSTLTIQRTQQEDSAVYLCASSSNLAKRETQYFGPGTRLLVL.

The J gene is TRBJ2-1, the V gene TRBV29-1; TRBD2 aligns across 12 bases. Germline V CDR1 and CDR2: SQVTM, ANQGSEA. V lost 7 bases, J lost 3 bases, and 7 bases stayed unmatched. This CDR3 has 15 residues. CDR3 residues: CSARTSGTRYNEQFF. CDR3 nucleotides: TGCAGCGCGAGGACTAGCGGGACCCGCTACAATGAGCAGTTCTTC.

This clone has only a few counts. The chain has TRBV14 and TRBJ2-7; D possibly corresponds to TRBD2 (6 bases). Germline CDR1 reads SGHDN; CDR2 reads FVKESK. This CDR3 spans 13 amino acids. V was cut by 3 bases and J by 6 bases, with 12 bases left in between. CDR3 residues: CASSHGTWGEQYF. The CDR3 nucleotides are TGTGCCAGCAGCCACGGGACTTGGGGCGAGCAGTACTTC. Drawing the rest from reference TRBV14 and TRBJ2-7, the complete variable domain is EAGVTQFPSHSVIEKGQTVTLRCDPISGHDNLYWYRRVMGKEIKFLLHFVKESKQDESGMPNNRFLAERTGGTYSTLKVQPAELEDSGVYFCASSHGTWGEQYFGPGTRLTVT.

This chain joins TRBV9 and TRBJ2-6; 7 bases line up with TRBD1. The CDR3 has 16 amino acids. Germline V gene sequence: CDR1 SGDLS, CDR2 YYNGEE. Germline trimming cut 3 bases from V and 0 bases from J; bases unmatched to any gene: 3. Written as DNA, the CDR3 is TGTGCCAGCAGCGCTGACAGGGCCTCTGGGGCCAACGTCCTGACTTTC. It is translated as CASSADRASGANVLTF.

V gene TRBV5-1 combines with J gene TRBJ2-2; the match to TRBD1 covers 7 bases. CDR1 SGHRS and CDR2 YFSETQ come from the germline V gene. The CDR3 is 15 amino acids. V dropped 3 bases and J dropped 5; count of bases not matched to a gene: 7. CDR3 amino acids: CASSYFQGDTGELFF. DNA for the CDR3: TGCGCCAGCAGCTACTTTCAGGGGGATACCGGGGAGCTGTTTTTT.

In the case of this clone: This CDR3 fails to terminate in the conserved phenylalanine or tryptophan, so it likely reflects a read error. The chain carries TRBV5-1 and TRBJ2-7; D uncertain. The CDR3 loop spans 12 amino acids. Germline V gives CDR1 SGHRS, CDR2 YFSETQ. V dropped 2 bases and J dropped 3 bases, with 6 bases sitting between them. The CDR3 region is CASSFGDYEQYL. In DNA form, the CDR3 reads TGCGCCAGCAGCTTTGGGGACTACGAGCAGTACCTC.

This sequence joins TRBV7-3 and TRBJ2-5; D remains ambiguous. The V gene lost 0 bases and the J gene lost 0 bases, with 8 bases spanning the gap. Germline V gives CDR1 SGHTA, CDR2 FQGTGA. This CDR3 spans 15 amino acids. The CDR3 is CASSLTGRDQETQYF. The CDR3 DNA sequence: TGTGCCAGCAGCTTAACCGGTCGGGACCAAGAGACCCAGTACTTC.

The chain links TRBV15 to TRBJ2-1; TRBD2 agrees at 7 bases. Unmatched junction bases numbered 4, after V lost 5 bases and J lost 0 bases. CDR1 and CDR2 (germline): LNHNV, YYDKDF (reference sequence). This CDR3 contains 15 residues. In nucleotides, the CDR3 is TGTGCCACCAGCGCCGGCGGGAGCTCCTACAATGAGCAGTTCTTC. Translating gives CATSAGGSSYNEQFF.

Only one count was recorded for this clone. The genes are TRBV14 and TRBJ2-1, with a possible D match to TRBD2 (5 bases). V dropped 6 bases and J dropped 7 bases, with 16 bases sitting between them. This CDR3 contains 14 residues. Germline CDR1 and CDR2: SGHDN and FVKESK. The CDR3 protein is CASSSDYFNNEQFF. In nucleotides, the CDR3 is TGTGCCAGCAGTTCCGACTATTTCAATAATGAGCAGTTCTTC.

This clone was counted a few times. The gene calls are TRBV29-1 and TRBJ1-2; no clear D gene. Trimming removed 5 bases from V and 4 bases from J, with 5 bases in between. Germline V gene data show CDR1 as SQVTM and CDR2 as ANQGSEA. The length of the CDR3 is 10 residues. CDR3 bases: TGCAGCGTTACCCCCTATGGCTACACCTTC. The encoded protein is CSVTPYGYTF.

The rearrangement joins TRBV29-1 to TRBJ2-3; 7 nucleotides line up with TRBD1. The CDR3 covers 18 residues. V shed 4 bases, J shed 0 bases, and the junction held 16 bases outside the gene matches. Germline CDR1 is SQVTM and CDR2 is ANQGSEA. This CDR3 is CSVGHRGYSTQSTDTQYF. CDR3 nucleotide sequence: TGCAGCGTTGGGCACAGGGGATACAGCACCCAGAGCACAGATACGCAGTATTTT.

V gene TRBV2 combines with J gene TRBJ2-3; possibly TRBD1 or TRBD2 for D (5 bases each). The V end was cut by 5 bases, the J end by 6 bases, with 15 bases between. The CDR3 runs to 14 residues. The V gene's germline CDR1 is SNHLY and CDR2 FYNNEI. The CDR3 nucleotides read TGTGCCAGCAGTACCGGACATACGGGGGATACGCAGTATTTT. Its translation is CASSTGHTGDTQYF.

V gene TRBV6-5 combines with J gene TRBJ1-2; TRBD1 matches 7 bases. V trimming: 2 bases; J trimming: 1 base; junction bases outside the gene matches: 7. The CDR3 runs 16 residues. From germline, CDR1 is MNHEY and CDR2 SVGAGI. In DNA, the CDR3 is TGTGCCAGCAGTTACGTAGGACAGGAACGTAACTATGGCTACACCTTC. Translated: CASSYVGQERNYGYTF.

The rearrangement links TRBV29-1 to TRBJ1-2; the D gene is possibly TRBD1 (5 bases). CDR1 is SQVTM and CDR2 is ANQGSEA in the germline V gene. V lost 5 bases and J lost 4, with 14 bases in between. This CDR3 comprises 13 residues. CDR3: CSVTAGAGYGYTF. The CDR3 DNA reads TGCAGCGTTACAGCCGGGGCGGGCTATGGCTACACCTTC.

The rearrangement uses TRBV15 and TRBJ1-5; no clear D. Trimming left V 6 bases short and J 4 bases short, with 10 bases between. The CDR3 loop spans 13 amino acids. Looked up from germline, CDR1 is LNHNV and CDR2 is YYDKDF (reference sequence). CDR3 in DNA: TGTGCCACCAGTCCAAGTCGTAATCAGCCCCAGCATTTT. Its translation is CATSPSRNQPQHF.